These 4 T cell receptor beta chains came from one sample sequenced in a study of cytomegalovirus exposure and HLA in healthy donors. The PCR contained 60 Vbeta and 13 Jbeta primers. Data came from immunoSEQ multiplex PCR; TCRdb stores just in-frame clones and leaves some out. The table includes roughly 110,000 clones, around 70% detected once. The material sequenced was PBMCs. The source is a boy aged 10-17 years in good health and CMV-seronegative.

The V call is TRBV7-3, the J call TRBJ1-1, with 7 bases lining up with TRBD1. In germline, CDR1 is SGHTA, CDR2 FQGTGA. This CDR3 has 13 amino acids. V lost 5 bases to trimming and J lost 6 bases; unmatched junction nucleotides: 6. In DNA form, the CDR3 reads TGTGCCAGCAGCACCACAGGGGTCGCTGAAGCTTTCTTT. Protein sequence: CASSTTGVAEAFF.

This clone was found once. This chain links TRBV28 with TRBJ1-1; D uncertain. The V and J ends lost 5 bases and 4 bases respectively, with 17 bases between them. Germline CDR1 is MDHEN and CDR2 is SYDVKM. The CDR3 is 15 residues long. The CDR3 loop reads CASSPPGPRGTEAFF. CDR3 nucleotides: TGTGCCAGCAGTCCCCCGGGTCCACGCGGCACTGAAGCTTTCTTT. Drawing the rest from reference TRBV28 and TRBJ1-1, the complete variable domain is DVKVTQSSRYLVKRTGEKVFLECVQDMDHENMFWYRQDPGLGLRLIYFSYDVKMKEKGDIPEGYSVSREKKERFSLILESASTNQTSMYLCASSPPGPRGTEAFFGQGTRLTVV.

This clone showed up just once. The chain uses TRBV6-5 and TRBJ2-7; TRBD2 matches at 10 bases. There are 14 residues in the CDR3. Looked up from germline, CDR1 is MNHEY and CDR2 is SVGAGI. V lost 7 bases, J lost 2 bases, and 5 bases stayed unmatched. CDR3 nucleotide sequence: TGTGCCAGCACTACTAGCGGGACCGCCTACGAGCAGTACTTC. This translates into CASTTSGTAYEQYF.

V usage is TRBV5-1 and J usage is TRBJ2-2; possibly TRBD1 for D (5 bases). Germline lookup yields CDR1 SGHRS and CDR2 YFSETQ. V gave up 0 bases and J gave up 5 bases, with 11 bases separating them. This CDR3 region has 15 residues. This CDR3 is CASSLARVETGELFF. The CDR3 coding sequence is TGCGCCAGCAGCTTGGCCAGGGTGGAAACCGGGGAGCTGTTTTTT.